A selection of T cell receptor beta chains follows, all from one sample in a study of blood T cell repertoires in COVID-19. Profiled with immunoSEQ multiplex PCR; TCRdb holds only in-frame clones, not every one. The repertoire holds about 20,000 clones, with around 84% as singletons. The material sequenced was peripheral blood. The receptors come from a man aged 45-65 years with active COVID-19. Each CDR3 is given with its conserved first and last residue.

TRBV11-2	TRBJ1-1	CASSLSVGNTEAFF
TRBV5-1	TRBJ1-1	CASSLRAGPNTEAFF
TRBV11-2	TRBJ1-4	CASSPGDLTNEKLFF
TRBV5-4	TRBJ2-5	CASSQGLADQETQYF
TRBV4-3	TRBJ2-3	CASSPDTADTQYF
TRBV11-3	TRBJ2-1	CASSLGGDGFDEQFF
TRBV2	TRBJ1-5	CASKPGTGDQPQHF
TRBV7-8	TRBJ1-5	CASSLVGQGGQPQHF
TRBV7-9	TRBJ1-4	CASSTPSTTNEKLFF
TRBV18	TRBJ2-1	CASPKAGQGFHEQFF
TRBV30	TRBJ2-3	CAWSVLAGATDTQYF
TRBV12-3/TRBV12-4	TRBJ2-1	CASIEGGVNEQFF
TRBV7-2	TRBJ2-1	CASSLSPVYNEQFF
TRBV30	TRBJ1-5	CAWSDQINQPQHF
TRBV3-1/TRBV3-2	TRBJ2-7	CASSQVGLAGDYEQYF
TRBV7-2	TRBJ1-5	CASSSGHIASNQPQHF
TRBV28	TRBJ2-7	CASSQGRGRVYEQYF
TRBV5-4	TRBJ2-1	CASSLRLAGGPNEQFF
TRBV3-1/TRBV3-2	TRBJ1-1	CASSQESGWTEAFF
TRBV3-1/TRBV3-2	TRBJ2-1	CASSQTILAPYNEQFF
TRBV4-1	TRBJ2-5	CASSQAGQGRETQYF
TRBV11-2	TRBJ2-5	CASSPRLAFQETQYF
TRBV4-1	TRBJ1-3	CASRGGARASGNTIYF
TRBV9	TRBJ1-5	CASSVGRGEVGQPQHF
TRBV19	TRBJ2-1	CASDTGGPSNEQFF
TRBV18	TRBJ1-5	CASSQGDNQPQHF
TRBV3-1/TRBV3-2	TRBJ1-5	CASSQGQLDNQPQHF
TRBV18	TRBJ2-1	CASSPNGQGGDEQFF
TRBV2	TRBJ2-7	CASRGQRSSYEQYF
TRBV11-2	TRBJ1-6	CASSLAAGGIAPLHF
TRBV6-1	TRBJ2-5	CASSDDVGRGETQYF
TRBV27	TRBJ2-1	CASSKAGALYNEQFF
TRBV29-1	TRBJ2-7	CSLRVAAEGEQYF
TRBV23-1	TRBJ2-2	CASSRPPRGNTGELFF
TRBV30	TRBJ1-2	CAWSLNRGASGYTF
TRBV14	TRBJ2-3	CASATGGDTQYF
TRBV5-4	TRBJ2-2	CASSPAGQGNTGELFF
TRBV6-1	TRBJ2-7	CASSERYRGIDEQYF
TRBV6-5	TRBJ1-6	CAGGSSYNSPLHF
TRBV30	TRBJ1-2	CAWSSPRWGLGYGYTF
TRBV27	TRBJ1-1	CASSPFAKGVNTEAFF
TRBV5-4	TRBJ1-4	CASSAGQGLKLFF
TRBV6-2/TRBV6-3	TRBJ2-5	CASSTGLAQYF
TRBV5-4	TRBJ2-6	CASSFPTGGFSGANVLTF
TRBV9	TRBJ2-7	CASSVGTGRGYEQYF
TRBV6-6	TRBJ1-5	CASSSLRQGGNQPQHF
TRBV23-1	TRBJ2-2	CASSPPGRAGGELFF
TRBV19	TRBJ1-6	CASSTSGISPLHF
TRBV7-2	TRBJ1-1	CASSLAPQGIEAFF
TRBV21-1	TRBJ1-6	CASRLGGPEQGSLRSPLHF